This TCR beta chain was identified during a study of early T cells in non-severe SARS-CoV-2 infection. Study-wide points: Missing private and CD4 specificities, VDJdb matching favored anti-spike CD8 responses.

Researchers tagged individual cDNA molecules with unique molecular identifiers. One entry per CDR3 protein, called by TCRdb with MiXCR from the 5' RACE reads. Seen here are roughly 29,000 distinct CDR3 sequences, around 6% observed once, and the top ten hold approximately 25%. In this sample, this clonotype turned up many times. Its antigen is unknown. Trimming removed 0 bases from V and 4 bases from J, with 8 bases in between. The CDR3 has 13 residues. The germline gives CDR1 DFQATT, CDR2 SNEGSKA (reference sequence). The receptor comes from an adult who was a healthcare worker with PCR-confirmed SARS-CoV-2 infection or an uninfected control (not recorded which). Material for sequencing was whole blood. The V call is TRBV20-1, the J call TRBJ2-3; unclear D gene. The CDR3: CSAREGLADTQYF. In nucleotides, the CDR3 is TGCAGTGCTAGAGAAGGGTTAGCAGATACGCAGTATTTT.